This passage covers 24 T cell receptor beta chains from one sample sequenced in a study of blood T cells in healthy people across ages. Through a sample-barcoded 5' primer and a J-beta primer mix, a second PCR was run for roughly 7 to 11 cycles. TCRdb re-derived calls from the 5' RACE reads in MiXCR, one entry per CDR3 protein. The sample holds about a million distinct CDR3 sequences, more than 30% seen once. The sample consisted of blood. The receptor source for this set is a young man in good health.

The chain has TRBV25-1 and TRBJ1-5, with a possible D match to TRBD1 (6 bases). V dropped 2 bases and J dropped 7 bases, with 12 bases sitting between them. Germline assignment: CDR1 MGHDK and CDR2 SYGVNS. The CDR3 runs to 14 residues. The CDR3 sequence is CASSERGRQQPQHF. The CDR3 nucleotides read TGTGCCAGCAGTGAACGGGGGCGTCAGCAGCCCCAGCATTTT. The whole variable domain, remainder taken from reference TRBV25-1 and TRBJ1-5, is EADIYQTPRYLVIGTGKKITLECSQTMGHDKMYWYQQDPGMELHLIHYSYGVNSTEKGDLSSESTVSRIRTEHFPLTLESARPSHTSQYLCASSERGRQQPQHFGDGTRLSIL.

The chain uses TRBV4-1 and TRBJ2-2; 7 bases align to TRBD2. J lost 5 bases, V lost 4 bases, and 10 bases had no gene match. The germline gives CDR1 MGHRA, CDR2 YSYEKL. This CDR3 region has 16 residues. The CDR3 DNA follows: TGCGCCAGCAGCCTAATAAGGGAGCGGGGAACCGGGGAGCTGTTTTTT. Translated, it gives CASSLIRERGTGELFF.

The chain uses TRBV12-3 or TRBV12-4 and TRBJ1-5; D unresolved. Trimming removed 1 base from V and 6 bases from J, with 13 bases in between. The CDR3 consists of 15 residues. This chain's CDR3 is CASSLGGPLSQPQHF. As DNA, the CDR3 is TGTGCCAGCAGTTTAGGGGGTCCATTAAGTCAGCCCCAGCATTTT.

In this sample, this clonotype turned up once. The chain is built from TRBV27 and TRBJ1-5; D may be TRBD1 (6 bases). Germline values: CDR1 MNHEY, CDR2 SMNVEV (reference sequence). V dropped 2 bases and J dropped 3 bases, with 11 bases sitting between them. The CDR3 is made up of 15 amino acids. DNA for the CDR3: TGTGCCAGCAGTTTACGAGGGGGACTCAATCAGCCCCAGCATTTT. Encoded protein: CASSLRGGLNQPQHF.

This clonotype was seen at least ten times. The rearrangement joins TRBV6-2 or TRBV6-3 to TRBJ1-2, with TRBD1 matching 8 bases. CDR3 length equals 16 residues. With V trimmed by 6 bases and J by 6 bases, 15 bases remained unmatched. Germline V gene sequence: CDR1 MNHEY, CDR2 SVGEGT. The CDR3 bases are TGTGCCAGCAGCTTTCATAGCGGACAGGGCTTCCATGGCTACACCTTC. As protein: CASSFHSGQGFHGYTF.

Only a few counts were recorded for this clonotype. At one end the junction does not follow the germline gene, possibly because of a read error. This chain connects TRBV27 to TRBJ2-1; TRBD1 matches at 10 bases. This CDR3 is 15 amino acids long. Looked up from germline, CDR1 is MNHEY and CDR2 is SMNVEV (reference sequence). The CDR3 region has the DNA TGTGCCAGTCAAGCTGGGACAGGGGTCGTCAATGCGCAGTTCTTC. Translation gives CASQAGTGVVNAQFF.

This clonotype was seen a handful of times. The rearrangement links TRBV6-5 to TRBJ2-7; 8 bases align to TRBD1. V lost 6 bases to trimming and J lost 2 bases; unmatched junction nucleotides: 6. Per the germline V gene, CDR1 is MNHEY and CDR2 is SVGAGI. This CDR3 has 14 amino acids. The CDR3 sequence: CASRRGQGTYEQYF. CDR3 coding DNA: TGTGCCAGCAGACGCGGACAGGGAACCTACGAGCAGTACTTC.

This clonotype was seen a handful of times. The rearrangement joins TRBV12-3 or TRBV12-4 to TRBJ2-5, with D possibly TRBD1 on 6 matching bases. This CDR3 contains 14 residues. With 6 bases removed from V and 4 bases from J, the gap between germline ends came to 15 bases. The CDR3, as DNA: TGTGCCAGCAGACAGGGACCAGGGGTAGAGACCCAGTACTTC. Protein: CASRQGPGVETQYF.

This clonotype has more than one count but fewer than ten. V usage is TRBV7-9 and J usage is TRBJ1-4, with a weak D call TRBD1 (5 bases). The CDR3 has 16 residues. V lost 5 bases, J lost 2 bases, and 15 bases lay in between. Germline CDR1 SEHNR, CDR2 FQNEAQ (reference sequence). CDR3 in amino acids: CASSASGRKTNEKLFF. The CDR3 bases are TGTGCCAGCAGCGCATCAGGGAGGAAGACTAATGAAAAACTGTTTTTT.

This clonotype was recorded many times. The CDR3 here is CASSLGASEAFF. In DNA, the CDR3 is TGTGCCAGCAGTCTCGGGGCCTCCGAAGCTTTCTTT. The rearrangement uses TRBV12-3 or TRBV12-4 and TRBJ1-1, with a possible D match to TRBD1 (5 bases). Trimming left V 5 bases short and J 8 bases short, with 12 bases between. The length of the CDR3 is 12 residues.

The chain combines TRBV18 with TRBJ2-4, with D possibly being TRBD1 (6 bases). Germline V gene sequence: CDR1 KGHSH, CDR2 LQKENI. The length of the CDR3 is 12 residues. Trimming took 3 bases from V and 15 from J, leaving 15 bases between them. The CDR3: CASSPQGKTRYF. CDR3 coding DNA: TGTGCCAGCTCACCGCAGGGGAAGACCCGGTACTTC. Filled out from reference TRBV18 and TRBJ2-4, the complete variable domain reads NAGVMQNPRHLVRRRGQEARLRCSPMKGHSHVYWYRQLPEEGLKFMVYLQKENIIDESGMPKERFSAEFPKEGPSILRIQQVVRGDSAAYFCASSPQGKTRYFGAGTRLSVL.

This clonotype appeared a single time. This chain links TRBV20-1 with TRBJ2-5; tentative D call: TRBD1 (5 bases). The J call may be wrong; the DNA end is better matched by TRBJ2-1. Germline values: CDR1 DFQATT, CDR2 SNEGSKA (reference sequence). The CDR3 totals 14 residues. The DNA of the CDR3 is TGCAGTGCTAGGAATCCATGGGGCCAAGAGACCCAGTTCTTC. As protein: CSARNPWGQETQFF.

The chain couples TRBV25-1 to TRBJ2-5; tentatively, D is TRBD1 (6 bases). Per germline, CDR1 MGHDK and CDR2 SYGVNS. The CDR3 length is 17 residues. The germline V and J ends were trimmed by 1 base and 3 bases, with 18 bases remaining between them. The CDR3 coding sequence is TGTGCCAGCAGTGAATCGGGTTTGCAGGGGCGAAAAGAGACCCAGTACTTC. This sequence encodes CASSESGLQGRKETQYF.

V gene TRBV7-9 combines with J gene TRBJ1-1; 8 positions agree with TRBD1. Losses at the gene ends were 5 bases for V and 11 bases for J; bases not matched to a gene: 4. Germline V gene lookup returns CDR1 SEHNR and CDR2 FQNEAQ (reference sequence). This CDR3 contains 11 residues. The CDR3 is CASSTTGAAFF. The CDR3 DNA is TGTGCCAGCAGCACGACAGGGGCCGCTTTCTTT.

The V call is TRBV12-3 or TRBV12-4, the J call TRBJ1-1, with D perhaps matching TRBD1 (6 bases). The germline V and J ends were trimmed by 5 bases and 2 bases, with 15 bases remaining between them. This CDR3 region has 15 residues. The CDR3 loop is CASSLQQGYNTEAFF. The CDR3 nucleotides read TGTGCCAGCAGTCTTCAACAGGGCTACAACACTGAAGCTTTCTTT.

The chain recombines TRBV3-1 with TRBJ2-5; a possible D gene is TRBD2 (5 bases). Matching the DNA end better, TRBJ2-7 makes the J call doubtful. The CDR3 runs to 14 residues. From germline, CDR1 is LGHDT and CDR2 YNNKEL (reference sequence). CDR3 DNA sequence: TGTGCCAGCAGCCAAGCGGGGTCGCTCGGCGAGCAGTACTTC. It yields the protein CASSQAGSLGEQYF.

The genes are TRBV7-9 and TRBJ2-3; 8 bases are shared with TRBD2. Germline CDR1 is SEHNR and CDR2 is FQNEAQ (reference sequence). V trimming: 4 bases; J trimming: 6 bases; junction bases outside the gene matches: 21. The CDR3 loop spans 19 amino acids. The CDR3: CASSSASRGLALFPDTQYF. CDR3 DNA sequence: TGTGCCAGCAGCTCGGCCTCCCGCGGACTAGCCCTGTTCCCGGATACGCAGTATTTT.

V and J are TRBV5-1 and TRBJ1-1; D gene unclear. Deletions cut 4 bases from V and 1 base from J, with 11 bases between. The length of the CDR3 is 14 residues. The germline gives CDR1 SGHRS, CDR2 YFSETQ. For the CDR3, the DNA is TGCGCCAGCAGCCGGGAAGCTTCGAACACTGAAGCTTTCTTT. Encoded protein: CASSREASNTEAFF.

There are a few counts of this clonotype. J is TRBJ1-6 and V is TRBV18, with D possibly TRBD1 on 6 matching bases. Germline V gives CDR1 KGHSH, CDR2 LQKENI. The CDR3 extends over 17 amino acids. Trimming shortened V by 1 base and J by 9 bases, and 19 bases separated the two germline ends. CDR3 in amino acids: CASSPRWTQGSSSPLHF. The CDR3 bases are TGTGCCAGCTCACCACGGTGGACACAGGGCAGCAGTTCACCCCTCCACTTT.

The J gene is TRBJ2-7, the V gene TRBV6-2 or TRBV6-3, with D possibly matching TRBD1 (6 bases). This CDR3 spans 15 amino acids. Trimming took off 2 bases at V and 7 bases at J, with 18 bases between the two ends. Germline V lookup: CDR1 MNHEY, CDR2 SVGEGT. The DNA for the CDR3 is TGTGCCAGCAGTTACGGGACATTTTTTGGCAATGAGCAGTACTTC. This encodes CASSYGTFFGNEQYF.

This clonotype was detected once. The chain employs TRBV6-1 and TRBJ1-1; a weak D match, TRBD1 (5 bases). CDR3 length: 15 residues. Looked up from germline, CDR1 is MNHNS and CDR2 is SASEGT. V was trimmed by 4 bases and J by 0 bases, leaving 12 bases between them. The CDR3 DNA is TGTGCCAGCAGTGGCTCCCGGACAATGAACACTGAAGCTTTCTTT. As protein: CASSGSRTMNTEAFF.

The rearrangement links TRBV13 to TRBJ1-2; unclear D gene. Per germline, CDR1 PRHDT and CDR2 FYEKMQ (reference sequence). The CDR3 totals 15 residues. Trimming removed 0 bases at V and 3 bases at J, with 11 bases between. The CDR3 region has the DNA TGTGCCAGCAGCTTAGGCAGGTCCGGATACTATGGCTACACCTTC. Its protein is CASSLGRSGYYGYTF.

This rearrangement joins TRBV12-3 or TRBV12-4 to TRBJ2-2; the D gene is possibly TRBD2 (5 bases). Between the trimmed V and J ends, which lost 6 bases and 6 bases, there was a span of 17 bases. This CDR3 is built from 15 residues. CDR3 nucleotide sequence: TGTGCCAGCAGCCCTGACGGGGAGATACCCGGGGAGCTGTTTTTT. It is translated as CASSPDGEIPGELFF.

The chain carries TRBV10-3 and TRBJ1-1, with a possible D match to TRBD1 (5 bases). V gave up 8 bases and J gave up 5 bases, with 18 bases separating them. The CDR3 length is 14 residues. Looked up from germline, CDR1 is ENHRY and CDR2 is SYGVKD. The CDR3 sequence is CAIQNRQGKTEAFF. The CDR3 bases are TGTGCCATCCAAAACAGGCAGGGAAAAACTGAAGCTTTCTTT.